This TCR beta chain was observed in a study of T cell changes during pregnancy in multiple sclerosis. Germline assignment: CDR1 MGHRA and CDR2 YSYEKL. V was cut by 4 bases and J by 14 bases, with 18 bases left in between. This CDR3 spans 14 amino acids. The assay was immunoSEQ multiplex PCR, and TCRdb's table has in-frame clones only and misses some. The table has under 35,000 clones, about 88% seen once; the top ten hold almost 8%. This clone showed up just a few times. This chain connects TRBV4-1 to TRBJ1-6; a weak D match, TRBD1 (5 bases). The sequenced sample was CD8+ T cells from peripheral blood mononuclear cells, obtained before pregnancy. The sequence was obtained from a female donor with multiple sclerosis, enrolled in a pregnancy study. CDR3 nucleotide sequence: TGCGCCAGCAGCCGTGGTACGGGGGAAGGGTCCCTCCACTTT. Translated, it gives CASSRGTGEGSLHF.